This T cell receptor beta chain was sequenced for a study of shared clonotypes between healthy human individuals. As for the study in general: The plates for each donor numbered three CD4 naive, three CD4 memory, two CD8 naive and one CD8 memory. Study-wide results and caveats: Generation probabilities of non-shared clonotypes were lower (relative to those shared by all four donors).

Points on this clone: What it binds is unknown.

The trim removed 3 bases at V and 5 bases at J, leaving 6 bases unmatched. The CDR3 runs 16 residues. CDR1 and CDR2 (germline): SGHAT, FQNNGV. This was a deep-level run. The authors loaded roughly 200 ng DNA, roughly 27,000 T cell genomes, into sorted-subset replicate PCRs. Assay used: immunoSEQ multiplex PCR; TCRdb lists only in-frame clones, some missing. The table lists about 2.3 million clones, more than 85% of them singletons. Sequencing input: naive CD4+ T cells from PBMCs. Subset described: CD45RA+ positively selected. The chain has TRBV11-2 and TRBJ2-2, with TRBD2 identical over 10 bases. This clonotype originated in a man aged 18-30 years in good health. Some clones in this sample may be carry-over from other donors' samples. Here the CDR3 reads CASSFKREGQTGELFF. The CDR3 nucleotides read TGTGCCAGCAGCTTTAAGCGGGAGGGCCAAACCGGGGAGCTGTTTTTT. Filled out from reference TRBV11-2 and TRBJ2-2, the complete variable domain reads EAGVAQSPRYKIIEKRQSVAFWCNPISGHATLYWYQQILGQGPKLLIQFQNNGVVDDSQLPKDRFSAERLKGVDSTLKIQPAKLEDSAVYLCASSFKREGQTGELFFGEGSRLTVL.